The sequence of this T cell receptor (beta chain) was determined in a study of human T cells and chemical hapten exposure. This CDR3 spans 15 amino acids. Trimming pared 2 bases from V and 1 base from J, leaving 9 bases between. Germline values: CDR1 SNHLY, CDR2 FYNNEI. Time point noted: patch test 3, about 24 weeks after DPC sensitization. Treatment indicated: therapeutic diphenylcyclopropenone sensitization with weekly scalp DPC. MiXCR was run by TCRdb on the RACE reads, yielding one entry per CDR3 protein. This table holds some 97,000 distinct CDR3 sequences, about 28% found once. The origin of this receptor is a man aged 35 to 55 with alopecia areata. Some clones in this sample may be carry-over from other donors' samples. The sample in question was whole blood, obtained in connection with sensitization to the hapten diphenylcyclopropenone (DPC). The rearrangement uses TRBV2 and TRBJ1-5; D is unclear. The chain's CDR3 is CASSEPEWSNQPQHF. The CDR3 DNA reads TGTGCCAGCAGTGAACCAGAGTGGAGCAATCAGCCCCAGCATTTT.